A single T cell receptor beta chain is shown here with its context. The antigen it binds to is not known. No much larger clonotype is one base removed from it; base qualities were not supplied. This specimen belongs to a study of cytomegalovirus exposure and HLA in healthy donors (dated by TCRdb to about 2017). As for the study more broadly: In an earlier analysis of several hundred of the donors, approximately 260 Gb of sequence data and 117 million unique TCR beta sequences from roughly 180 million T cells were reported. About 300 gigabases of sequencing data and approximately 85 million unique TCR sequences were included in an early release covering under 650 HLA-typed donors. The genetic ancestry cluster associated with self-reported Caucasian donors included about 84% of the 398 genotyped donors. The study aimed to test whether cataloging public T cell receptors could reveal signatures of past pathogen exposure. The study used immunosequencing to profile the T cell repertoires of approximately 630 subjects and linked those repertoires to cytomegalovirus serostatus. Besides the first cohort of around 700 subjects, a separate validation cohort made up of 120 different subjects was used. The study combined high-throughput TCR immunosequencing, statistical association of individual TCRs with disease status, and machine learning to predict cytomegalovirus infection status. A later analysis re-examined previously published TCR beta repertoires from more than 650 donors and added high-resolution HLA genotyping to investigate patterns of TCR occurrence. Rather than using new phenotypic data, the later analysis identified candidate immune exposures from TCR beta sequences and from how often those sequences occurred across donors. In an earlier analysis of 500 to 650 of the donors, high-throughput TCR beta sequencing was used to judge whether each TCR beta V gene segment behaved as functional or pseudogenic. Alongside the repertoire data, information on donor age, sex, ethnicity and CMV serostatus was compiled. Genome-wide SNP genotypes for about three fifths of the 666 donors were used in a later genetic analysis, which treated that subset as a discovery cohort. Every discovery cohort repertoire had been produced on one sequencing platform. HLA typing included class I and class II loci at four-digit resolution. Typing coverage varied by locus: roughly 629-630 donors for A, B, C, DRB1 and DQB1; approximately 520 for DQA1; about 600 for DPA1; more than 450 for DPB1. Because of strong linkage in the cohort, five DR-DQ haplotypes were treated as single units for association and clustering. Among roughly 400 genotyped donors of the cohort, an average of around 220,000 unique TCR beta nucleotide sequences was sequenced per donor, of which roughly 18% were non-productive. Study-wide findings and limitations: In a later analysis, TCR association rates were found to vary across HLA loci, with the most associated TCRs seen for DRB1 alleles and the fewest for HLA-C alleles. The only immune exposure information available for the cohort was CMV serostatus. Because HLA typing was unavailable for some donors at each locus, only the typed subset was used in association tests. A group of highly shared sequence variants was considered likely to be a technical artifact of the sequencing pipeline. Over 15 rarely observed V segments, including chromosome 9 orphons, were excluded from the earlier analysis of several hundred of the donors because counts were too low. A few of the identified cytomegalovirus-associated TCR beta chains were confirmed in vitro to be specific for cytomegalovirus antigens. The authors suggested that the approach could potentially be generalized to other disease states and immunological phenotypes. A further reported finding was that TCR beta sequences accurately predicted the HLA-A and HLA-B alleles for most subjects in the first cohort. Most TCR sequences were observed very rarely across donors, whereas some public TCRs were present in many individuals. In this cohort, only TCR beta chains were sequenced, and detectable features were limited by the absence of alpha or paired-chain data. Presence/absence analyses assumed roughly uniform sequencing depth across donors, an assumption that may not hold. In a later analysis, HLA-associated TCR beta chains were found to be more clonally expanded and to have lower generation probabilities than equally common non-associated chains. According to a later analysis, parvovirus B19, influenza, CMV and Epstein-Barr virus appeared linked to several top co-occurrence clusters. A later genetic analysis reported fewer N-insertions in productive TCRs among donors in an Asian-associated ancestry cluster than the roughly 620-donor mean. The classifier was reported to diagnose cytomegalovirus status with high specificity and sensitivity in both the original and validation cohorts. The study gave a list of 150 to 200 TCR beta chains associated with cytomegalovirus. When HLA alleles, especially DR and DQ, strongly co-occurred, attributing TCR associations to individual alleles was difficult. Most CMV-associated TCR beta chains appeared to be HLA-restricted in a later analysis, and the HLA associations seemed to be driven largely by CMV exposure. Linkage disequilibrium might explain the correlated functional status among segregating V segments, but an unknown experimental factor could not be ruled out. An earlier analysis of approximately 530 of the donors showed that most TCR beta V segments appeared in productive rearrangements either about 90% or about 30% of the time, which broadly matched IMGT annotations. An association between a missense DCLRE1C variant and V-gene and J-gene trimming of TCR beta chains was found in a later genetic analysis and replicated in an independent cohort. A later analysis associated about 17,000 TCR beta sequences with specific HLA alleles at a false discovery rate of 0.05. Some IMGT-functional V segments, including TRBV6-2 and TRBV6-3, could not be distinguished by the 87-base-pair reads and were therefore excluded.

Receptor libraries were prepared by the immunoSEQ multiplex PCR assay. For the multiplex PCR, a mixture combining 60 forward primers for TCR Vbeta segments and 13 reverse primers for TCR Jbeta segments was used. Amplification of the CDR3 region of rearranged TCR beta genes was performed with a multiplex PCR assay on genomic DNA. Amplified TCR beta libraries were sequenced as 87-base-pair reads on the Illumina HiSeq System. The original pipeline was this. A later analysis tallied around 87 million unique TCR beta chains across the 600 to 700 repertoires, and approximately 12 million of those chains were shared by two or more donors. A nearest-neighbor algorithm error-corrected the raw reads and collapsed the reads into unique sequences, merging closely related sequences to remove PCR and sequencing errors. CDR3 sequences were aligned to IMGT reference sequences to assign V, D and J gene segments. For a sequence to be retained, a match of at least six nucleotides was required to both a V gene segment and a J gene segment. A rearrangement counted as productive if the CDR3 had no stop codons and remained in frame with V and J, and every other rearrangement counted as non-productive. Following IMGT convention, CDR3 was defined as the stretch from the second conserved V-encoded cysteine up to the conserved J-encoded phenylalanine. The earlier analysis of about 560 of the donors excluded any sequence lacking an unambiguous match to a single V gene segment. An earlier analysis of almost 600 of the donors classified V segments as functional when productive rearrangements were above 56.7% and as segregating when the standard deviation between donors was above 5%. A statistical classification framework was developed to diagnose cytomegalovirus status using the catalog of TCR beta chain sequences. In a later analysis, TCR nucleotide sequences were compared against IMGT/GENE-DB human TR gene sequences so that V and J genes could be assigned. In a later analysis, CDR3 sequences and most-parsimonious VDJ recombination scenarios were assigned using the TCRdist pipeline. In a later analysis, each TCR beta chain was defined by its CDR3 amino acid sequence together with its V-gene family, and reads lacking a unique V-gene family were excluded. As a way to deal with suspected cross-contamination and a sequencing artifact, a later analysis dropped 500 to 700 nucleotide sequences that were highly shared and had low generation probability. In a later analysis, a clonal expansion index was calculated for each public chain from normalized within-repertoire ranks of inferred template counts. A later analysis computed generation probabilities with a VDJ recombination model fitted to out-of-frame rearrangements, and checked the results against IGoR. In a later analysis, hypergeometric tests were used to score TCR-TCR, TCR-HLA and TCR-CMV co-occurrence, with a repertoire-size bias correction applied to TCR pairs. In a later analysis, false discovery rates were estimated by permuting HLA or CMV assignments 20 times. In a later analysis, co-occurring TCRs were grouped using DBSCAN, and TCRdist sequence similarity was added for clustering within HLA-allele-positive subsets. For co-occurrence clustering, repertoires with fewer than 30,000 or more than 120,000 public chains were excluded, along with five repertoires with anomalous nucleotide sharing. The source is immuneACCESS, and TCRdb retained only in-frame sequences with V and J called. Part of the clones is not carried over; for the studies checked, unresolved V genes explain less than half of this, and the remainder is unexplained. The V and J calls and the clone size are those of that table, but D and trimming were determined from the DNA. Within this sample are roughly 150,000 clones, with about three quarters of them counted one time only. The top ten hold approximately 0.66% of the sample.

The cohort comprised 710 or so healthy bone marrow donors. At the time of sampling, all cohort members were nominally healthy, though unrecorded immune exposures were likely present. The donor was CMV seronegative and was included in the group of several hundred seronegative cohort members. A peripheral blood sample was provided by each donor, and peripheral blood mononuclear cells were used for TCR beta sequencing. The Qiagen DNeasy Blood Extraction Kit was used to extract genomic DNA from the blood cell samples. V is cut by 0 bases and J by 4 bases, and the space between the germline ends is 10 bases. The CDR3 numbers 15 residues from cysteine through phenylalanine. The sequence is cut down to CDR3 DNA, 45 bases in frame from base 1. The germline V gene provides CDR1 SGHAT and CDR2 FQNNGV.

The chain was built from TRBV11-2 and TRBJ2-1; TRBD2 could be the D gene, as 6 bases match. Material: PBMCs. The TCR was taken from a male donor in good health and CMV-seronegative. CDR3 region: CASSLEVAEYNEQFF. The DNA is TGTGCCAGCAGCTTAGAGGTAGCGGAGTACAATGAGCAGTTCTTC.